These T cell receptor beta chains were read from a single sample in a study of T-cell memory formation after mild COVID-19. TCRdb analysed the 5' RACE reads with MiXCR anew, one entry per CDR3 protein. The profile covers fewer than 250,000 distinct CDR3 sequences, with roughly a tenth appearing a single time and 3% taken by the ten largest. Sequencing input: PBMCs or a T cell subset sorted from them (not recorded which). Source of these receptors: a man younger than 35 who had mild COVID-19 (a few samples of this study predate the infection). Cell type and time point are not known. Both conserved end residues are part of each CDR3. D genes are given only for firm matches. Not every row has a clone size; where given, it reads once, few, many or a size class.

d_call	v_call	j_call	clone_size	cdr3_aa	cdr3_nt
-	TRBV29-1	TRBJ2-5	few	CSVRSRGYQETQYF	TGCAGCGTTCGAAGTCGGGGGTACCAAGAGACCCAGTACTTC
-	TRBV7-3	TRBJ2-3	many	CASPNMRAGDTDTQYF	TGTGCCAGCCCAAACATGAGGGCAGGGGACACAGATACGCAGTATTTT
TRBD1	TRBV12-3/TRBV12-4	TRBJ1-2	-	CASSSGNRGLYGYTF	TGTGCCAGCAGTTCAGGGAACAGGGGGCTCTATGGCTACACCTTC
-	TRBV7-2	TRBJ2-1	many	CASSLARLEGENEQFF	TGTGCCAGCAGCTTAGCCCGTCTAGAAGGTGAGAATGAGCAGTTCTTC
-	TRBV7-3	TRBJ2-3	-	CASSKGPSTDTQYF	TGTGCCAGCAGCAAGGGGCCAAGCACAGATACGCAGTATTTT
TRBD1	TRBV6-1	TRBJ1-4	-	CASSRDRESEKLFF	TGTGCCAGCAGCAGGGACAGGGAGAGCGAAAAACTGTTTTTT
-	TRBV12-3/TRBV12-4	TRBJ1-2	many	CASSRIGEIGYGYTF	TGTGCCAGCAGCCGGATTGGGGAGATCGGCTATGGCTACACCTTC
-	TRBV3-1	TRBJ2-1	few	CASSLSGGGPRSEQFF	TGTGCCAGCAGCCTGAGCGGTGGGGGGCCTCGAAGTGAGCAGTTCTTC
TRBD1	TRBV12-3/TRBV12-4	TRBJ1-5	many	CASRQDRYSNQPQHF	TGTGCCAGCAGACAGGACAGGTATAGCAATCAGCCCCAGCATTTT
TRBD2	TRBV5-1	TRBJ2-3	many	CASSSLAGGLTDTQYF	TGCGCCAGCAGCTCGCTAGCGGGGGGACTCACAGATACGCAGTATTTT
-	TRBV10-3	TRBJ2-6	many	CAIEQVGANVLTF	TGTGCCATCGAGCAGGTTGGGGCCAACGTCCTGACTTTC
TRBD1	TRBV9	TRBJ2-5	once	CASSVADRGETQYF	TGTGCCAGCAGCGTGGCAGACAGGGGAGAGACCCAGTACTTC
TRBD2	TRBV7-2	TRBJ2-7	few	CASSFTTVAGYSSYEQYF	TGTGCCAGCAGCTTTACCACAGTAGCGGGGTATAGCTCCTACGAGCAGTACTTC
-	TRBV27	TRBJ1-5	-	CASSPGAAWSNQPQHF	TGTGCCAGCAGTCCAGGGGCAGCCTGGAGCAATCAGCCCCAGCATTTT
-	TRBV12-3/TRBV12-4	TRBJ2-5	-	CASRVQAQETQYF	TGTGCCAGCAGGGTTCAGGCTCAAGAGACCCAGTACTTC
TRBD2	TRBV7-2	TRBJ2-1	few	CASSRPGTGGAEQFF	TGTGCCAGCAGCCGCCCGGGCACCGGGGGGGCTGAGCAGTTCTTC
-	TRBV12-3/TRBV12-4	TRBJ2-2	few	CASGRGSTGELFF	TGTGCCAGCGGTCGGGGGAGCACCGGGGAGCTGTTTTTT
TRBD2	TRBV7-3	TRBJ2-1	-	CASSPVAGGPGEQFF	TGTGCCAGCAGCCCCGTAGCGGGGGGGCCGGGTGAGCAGTTCTTC
TRBD1	TRBV25-1	TRBJ2-5	many	CASSQPTGGGETQYF	TGTGCCAGCAGTCAGCCGACAGGGGGCGGAGAGACCCAGTACTTC
-	TRBV2	TRBJ1-5	-	CASSEVGYNQPQHF	TGTGCCAGCAGTGAAGTTGGGTACAATCAGCCCCAGCATTTT
TRBD2	TRBV7-9	TRBJ2-3	-	CASSLVAGADTQYF	TGTGCCAGCAGCTTAGTAGCGGGCGCAGATACGCAGTATTTT
-	TRBV6-5	TRBJ2-4	few	CASRQKTGRGNIQYF	TGTGCCAGCAGGCAGAAGACAGGCAGAGGCAACATTCAGTACTTC
-	TRBV20-1	TRBJ1-1	-	CSARDGDRSEAFF	TGCAGTGCTAGAGATGGGGACCGATCTGAAGCTTTCTTT
-	TRBV5-6	TRBJ1-5	-	CASSRGPGGYYSNQPQHF	TGTGCCAGCAGCCGTGGGCCTGGGGGATATTATAGCAATCAGCCCCAGCATTTT
TRBD2	TRBV5-6	TRBJ2-3	-	CASSWSAGGLSTDTQYF	TGTGCCAGCAGCTGGTCAGCGGGGGGCCTTAGCACAGATACGCAGTATTTT
-	TRBV12-3/TRBV12-4	TRBJ2-5	many	CASSFPGTETQYF	TGTGCCAGCAGTTTTCCGGGAACAGAGACCCAGTACTTC
-	TRBV7-9	TRBJ1-1	few	CASSLGLRATEAFF	TGTGCCAGCAGCTTAGGGCTCCGGGCAACTGAAGCTTTCTTT
TRBD1	TRBV29-1	TRBJ2-3	-	CSVRSGQDTDTQYF	TGCAGCGTTAGGTCGGGACAGGACACAGATACGCAGTATTTT
-	TRBV4-2	TRBJ2-3	many	CASRRTGGTDTQYF	TGTGCCAGCAGGCGGACGGGGGGCACAGATACGCAGTATTTT
-	TRBV5-5	TRBJ1-4	many	CASSLEAVNEKLFF	TGTGCCAGCAGCTTGGAGGCTGTTAATGAAAAACTGTTTTTT
TRBD1	TRBV24-1	TRBJ2-5	-	CATSDPGQGETQYF	TGTGCCACCAGTGACCCGGGACAGGGGGAGACCCAGTACTTC
TRBD2	TRBV19	TRBJ2-2	-	CASRRLAGANTGELFF	TGTGCCAGTAGAAGACTAGCGGGGGCGAACACCGGGGAGCTGTTTTTT
-	TRBV7-2	TRBJ1-1	few	CASSFSTGTGNTEAFF	TGTGCCAGCAGCTTCTCCACGGGAACAGGGAACACTGAAGCTTTCTTT
-	TRBV28	TRBJ1-5	few	CASSISLWSNQPQHF	TGTGCCAGCAGTATTTCCCTTTGGAGCAATCAGCCCCAGCATTTT
-	TRBV30	TRBJ1-4	-	CACSEGEKLFF	TGTGCCTGTTCCGAGGGCGAAAAACTGTTTTTT
-	TRBV28	TRBJ1-2	-	CASTQVGALYGYTF	TGTGCCAGCACCCAGGTGGGGGCCCTCTATGGCTACACCTTC
TRBD1	TRBV30	TRBJ2-7	-	CAWSLNRGYEQYF	TGTGCCTGGAGCCTGAACAGGGGGTACGAGCAGTACTTC
-	TRBV9	TRBJ1-4	-	CASSRDHNEKLFF	TGTGCCAGCAGTAGGGATCATAATGAAAAACTGTTTTTT
-	TRBV20-1	TRBJ2-7	few	CSARDEDSYEQYF	TGCAGTGCTAGAGATGAGGACAGCTACGAGCAGTACTTC
-	TRBV12-3/TRBV12-4	TRBJ1-5	few	CASSPNDNQPQHF	TGTGCCAGCAGCCCGAATGACAATCAGCCCCAGCATTTT
TRBD1	TRBV6-7	TRBJ2-7	many	CASSYSIRDRVSSYEQYF	TGTGCCAGCAGTTACTCGATCCGGGACAGGGTTAGCTCCTACGAGCAGTACTTC
TRBD1	TRBV5-1	TRBJ1-4	-	CASSVDRGYEKLFF	TGCGCCAGCAGCGTTGACAGGGGCTATGAAAAACTGTTTTTT
-	TRBV18	TRBJ1-2	-	CASSPPQGPNYGYTF	TGTGCCAGCTCACCACCTCAGGGACCCAACTATGGCTACACCTTC
-	TRBV5-6	TRBJ2-2	-	CASSRQDTGELFF	TGTGCCAGCAGCCGCCAAGACACCGGGGAGCTGTTTTTT
-	TRBV20-1	TRBJ2-7	few	CSASAGRFYEQYF	TGCAGTGCTAGTGCGGGACGCTTCTACGAGCAGTACTTC
-	TRBV7-9	TRBJ2-5	many	CASSSGTRGGETQYF	TGTGCCAGCAGCTCCGGGACCCGCGGCGGAGAGACCCAGTACTTC
-	TRBV20-1	TRBJ1-1	few	CSAQGQGWGTEAFF	TGCAGTGCTCAAGGCCAAGGCTGGGGCACTGAAGCTTTCTTT
-	TRBV4-2	TRBJ2-1	few	CASLARGVGQFF	TGTGCCAGCCTTGCGAGAGGAGTGGGGCAGTTCTTC
TRBD2	TRBV12-3/TRBV12-4	TRBJ2-1	-	CASRAQDTAGDNEQFF	TGTGCCAGCAGGGCCCAAGATACAGCGGGAGACAATGAGCAGTTCTTC
TRBD1	TRBV5-1	TRBJ2-5	few	CASSSGQGWETQYF	TGTGCCAGCAGCTCGGGACAGGGTTGGGAGACCCAGTACTTC
TRBD1	TRBV5-1	TRBJ1-6	-	CASSLEGRGDNSPLHF	TGCGCCAGCAGCTTGGAGGGCAGGGGGGATAATTCACCCCTCCACTTT